This entry features one T cell receptor (beta chain) sequence. The TCR beta CDR3 regions underwent amplification using RNA transcripts as the source. The HTBI set primed first-round TCR CDR3 RT-PCR. TCRdb used MiXCR to reprocess the multiplex PCR reads, holding one entry per CDR3 protein. The table records some 560,000 distinct CDR3 sequences, approximately 15% of them present only once. Trimming took off 5 bases at V and 0 bases at J, with 14 bases between the two ends. Germline CDR1 SNHLY, CDR2 FYNNEI. The CDR3 contains 17 residues. Thyroid ultrasound, orbital computed tomography, clinical symptoms, and serum thyroxine and TRAb underpinned diagnoses. The entry originates in a study of T cells in Graves' hyperthyroidism and ophthalmopathy.

The sequence was collected from a woman in her 40s with Graves' hyperthyroidism. Sequencing input: blood. The gene calls are TRBV2 and TRBJ2-6; D not resolved. The DNA of the CDR3 is TGTGCCAGCAGTCGAAGCAGTAGCCGCTCTGGGGCCAACGTCCTGACTTTC. Amino acid sequence: CASSRSSSRSGANVLTF. Drawing the rest from reference TRBV2 and TRBJ2-6, the complete variable domain is EPEVTQTPSHQVTQMGQEVILRCVPISNHLYFYWYRQILGQKVEFLVSFYNNEISEKSEIFDDQFSVERPDGSNFTLKIRSTKLEDSAMYFCASSRSSSRSGANVLTFGAGSRLTVL.